The following is a T cell receptor (beta chain) sequence with its context. Its matching antigen is unknown. Method: immunoSEQ multiplex PCR; TCRdb's copy keeps in-frame clones and lacks some. This sample yields some 200,000 clones, of which approximately 82% are seen a single time; around 15% belongs to the top ten. The data derive from a study of cytomegalovirus exposure and HLA in healthy donors. Whole-study findings and limits: Among TCR beta chains, those listed as cytomegalovirus-associated numbered about 150.

The germline V gene encodes CDR1 MGHRA and CDR2 YSYEKL. This CDR3 is 14 amino acids long. Trimming removed 1 base from V and 2 bases from J, with 9 bases in between. Sequences were obtained from PBMCs. The TCR comes from a woman in her 30s in good health and CMV-seropositive. The genes are TRBV4-1 and TRBJ2-7; D is perhaps TRBD2 (6 bases). The CDR3 DNA reads as TGCGCCAGCAGCCAAGGGACTACAGCCTACGAGCAGTACTTC. Its protein is CASSQGTTAYEQYF.